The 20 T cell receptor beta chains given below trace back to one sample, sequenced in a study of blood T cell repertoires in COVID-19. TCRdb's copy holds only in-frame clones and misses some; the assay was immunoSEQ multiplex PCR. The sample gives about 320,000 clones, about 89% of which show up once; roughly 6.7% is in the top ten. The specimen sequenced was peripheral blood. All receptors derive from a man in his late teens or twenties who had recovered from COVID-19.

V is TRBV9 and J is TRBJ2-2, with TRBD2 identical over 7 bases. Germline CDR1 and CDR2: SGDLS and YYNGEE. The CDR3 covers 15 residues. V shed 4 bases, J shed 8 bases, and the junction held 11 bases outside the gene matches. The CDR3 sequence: CASSPGLVTSGELFF. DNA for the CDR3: TGTGCCAGCAGCCCCGGACTAGTAACTTCGGGGGAGCTGTTTTTT.

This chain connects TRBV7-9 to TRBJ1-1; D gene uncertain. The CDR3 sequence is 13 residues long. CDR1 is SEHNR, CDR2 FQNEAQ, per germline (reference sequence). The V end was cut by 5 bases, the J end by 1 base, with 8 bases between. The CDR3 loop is CASSPGTNTEAFF. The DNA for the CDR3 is TGTGCCAGCAGCCCGGGTACGAACACTGAAGCTTTCTTT.

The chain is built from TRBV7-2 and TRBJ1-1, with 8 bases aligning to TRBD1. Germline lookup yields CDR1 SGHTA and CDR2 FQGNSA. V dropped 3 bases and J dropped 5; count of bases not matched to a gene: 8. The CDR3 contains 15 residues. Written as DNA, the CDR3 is TGTGCCAGCAGCTTTATTCAGGGGGCGGGAACTGAAGCTTTCTTT. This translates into CASSFIQGAGTEAFF. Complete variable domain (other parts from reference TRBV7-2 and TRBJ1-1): GAGVSQSPSNKVTEKGKDVELRCDPISGHTALYWYRQSLGQGLEFLIYFQGNSAPDKSGLPSDRFSAERTGGSVSTLTIQRTQQEDSAVYLCASSFIQGAGTEAFFGQGTRLTVV.

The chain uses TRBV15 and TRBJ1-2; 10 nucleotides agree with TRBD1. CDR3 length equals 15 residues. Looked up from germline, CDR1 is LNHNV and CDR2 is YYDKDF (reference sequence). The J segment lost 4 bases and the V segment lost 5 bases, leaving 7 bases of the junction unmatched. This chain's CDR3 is CATSDMGQGIYGYTF. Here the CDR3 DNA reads TGTGCCACCAGCGACATGGGACAGGGGATCTATGGCTACACCTTC.

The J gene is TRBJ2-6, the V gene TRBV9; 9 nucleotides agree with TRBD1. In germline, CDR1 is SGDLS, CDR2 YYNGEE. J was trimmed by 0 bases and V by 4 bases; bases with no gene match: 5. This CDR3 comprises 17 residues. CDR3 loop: CASSTGQGPSGANVLTF. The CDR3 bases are TGTGCCAGCAGCACCGGACAGGGGCCCTCTGGGGCCAACGTCCTGACTTTC.

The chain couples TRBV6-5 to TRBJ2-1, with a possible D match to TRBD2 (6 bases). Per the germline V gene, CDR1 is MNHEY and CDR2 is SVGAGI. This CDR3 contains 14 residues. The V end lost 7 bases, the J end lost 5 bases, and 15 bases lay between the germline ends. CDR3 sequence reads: CASKEGEGDNEQFF. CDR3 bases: TGTGCCAGCAAGGAGGGAGAAGGCGACAATGAGCAGTTCTTC.

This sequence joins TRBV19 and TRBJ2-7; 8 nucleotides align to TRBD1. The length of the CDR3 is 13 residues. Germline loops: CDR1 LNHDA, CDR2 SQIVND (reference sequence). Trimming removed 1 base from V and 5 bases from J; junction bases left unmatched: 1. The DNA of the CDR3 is TGTGCCAGTAGTATAGGACAGGGGAACGAGCAGTACTTC. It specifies CASSIGQGNEQYF.

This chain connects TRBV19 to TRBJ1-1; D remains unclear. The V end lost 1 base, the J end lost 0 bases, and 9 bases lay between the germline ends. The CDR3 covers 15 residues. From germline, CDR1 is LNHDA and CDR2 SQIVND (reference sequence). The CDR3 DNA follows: TGTGCCAGTAGTATAGGCGGCAGCCTGAACACTGAAGCTTTCTTT. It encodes CASSIGGSLNTEAFF. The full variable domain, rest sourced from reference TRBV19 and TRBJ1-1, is DGGITQSPKYLFRKEGQNVTLSCEQNLNHDAMYWYRQDPGQGLRLIYYSQIVNDFQKGDIAEGYSVSREKKESFPLTVTSAQKNPTAFYLCASSIGGSLNTEAFFGQGTRLTVV.

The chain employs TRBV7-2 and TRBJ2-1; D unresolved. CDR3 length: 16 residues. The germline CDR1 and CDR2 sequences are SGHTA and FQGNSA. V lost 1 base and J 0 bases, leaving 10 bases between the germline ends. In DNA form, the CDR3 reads TGTGCCAGCAGCTTAGTGTCAGGCAGCTCCTACAATGAGCAGTTCTTC. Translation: CASSLVSGSSYNEQFF.

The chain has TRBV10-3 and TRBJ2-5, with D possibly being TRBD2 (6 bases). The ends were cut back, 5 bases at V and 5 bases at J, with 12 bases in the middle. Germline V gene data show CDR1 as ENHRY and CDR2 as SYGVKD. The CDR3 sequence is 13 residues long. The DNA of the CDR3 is TGTGCCATCAGTTGGCAGGCGGGGGAGACCCAGTACTTC. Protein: CAISWQAGETQYF.

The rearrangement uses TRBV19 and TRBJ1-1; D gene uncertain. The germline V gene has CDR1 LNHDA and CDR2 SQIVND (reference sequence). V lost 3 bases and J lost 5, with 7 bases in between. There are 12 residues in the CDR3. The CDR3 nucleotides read TGTGCCAGTAGTATGCGGGGAACTGAAGCTTTCTTT. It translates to CASSMRGTEAFF. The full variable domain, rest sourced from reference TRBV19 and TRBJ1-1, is DGGITQSPKYLFRKEGQNVTLSCEQNLNHDAMYWYRQDPGQGLRLIYYSQIVNDFQKGDIAEGYSVSREKKESFPLTVTSAQKNPTAFYLCASSMRGTEAFFGQGTRLTVV.

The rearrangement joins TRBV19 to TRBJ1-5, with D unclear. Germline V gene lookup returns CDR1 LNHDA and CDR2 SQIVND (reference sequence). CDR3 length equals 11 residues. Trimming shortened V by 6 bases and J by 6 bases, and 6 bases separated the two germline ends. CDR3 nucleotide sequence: TGTGCCAGTAGCTCGGGTCAGCCCCAGCATTTT. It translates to CASSSGQPQHF.

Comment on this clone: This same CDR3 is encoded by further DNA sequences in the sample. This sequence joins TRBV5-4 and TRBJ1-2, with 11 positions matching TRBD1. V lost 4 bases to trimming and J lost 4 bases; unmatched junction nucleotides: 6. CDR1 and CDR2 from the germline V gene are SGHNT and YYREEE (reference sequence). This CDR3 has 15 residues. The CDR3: CASSPGGQGAYGYTF. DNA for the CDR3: TGTGCCAGCAGCCCAGGAGGACAGGGGGCCTATGGCTACACCTTC.

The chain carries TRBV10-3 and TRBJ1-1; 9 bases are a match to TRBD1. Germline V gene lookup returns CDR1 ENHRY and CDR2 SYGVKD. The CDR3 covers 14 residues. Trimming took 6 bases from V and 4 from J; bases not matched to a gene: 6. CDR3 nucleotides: TGTGCCATCAGGACACAGGGGGCCCTCACTGAAGCTTTCTTT. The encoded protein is CAIRTQGALTEAFF.

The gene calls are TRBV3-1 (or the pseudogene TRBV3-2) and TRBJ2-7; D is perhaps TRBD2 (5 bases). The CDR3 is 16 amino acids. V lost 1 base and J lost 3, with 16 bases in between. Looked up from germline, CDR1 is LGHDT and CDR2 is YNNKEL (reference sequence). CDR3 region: CASSQASPGLNYEQYF. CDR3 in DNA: TGTGCCAGCAGCCAAGCTTCCCCGGGATTAAACTACGAGCAGTACTTC.

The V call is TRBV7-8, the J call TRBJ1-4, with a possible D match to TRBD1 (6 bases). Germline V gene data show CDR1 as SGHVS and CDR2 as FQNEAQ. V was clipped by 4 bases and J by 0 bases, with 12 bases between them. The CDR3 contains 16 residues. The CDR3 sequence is CASSSLRTATNEKLFF. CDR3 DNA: TGTGCCAGCAGCTCCCTCCGGACAGCAACTAATGAAAAACTGTTTTTT.

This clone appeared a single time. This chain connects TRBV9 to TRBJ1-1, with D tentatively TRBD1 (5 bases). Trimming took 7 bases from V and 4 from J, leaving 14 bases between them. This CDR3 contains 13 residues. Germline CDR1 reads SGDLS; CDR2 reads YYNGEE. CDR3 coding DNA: TGTGCCAGCCAGGGCGATTTGGGCACTGAAGCTTTCTTT. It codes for CASQGDLGTEAFF.

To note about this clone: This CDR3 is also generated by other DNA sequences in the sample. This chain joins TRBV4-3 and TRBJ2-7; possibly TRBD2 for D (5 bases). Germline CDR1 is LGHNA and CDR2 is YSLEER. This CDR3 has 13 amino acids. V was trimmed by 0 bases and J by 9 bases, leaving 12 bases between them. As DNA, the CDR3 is TGCGCCAGCAGCCAAGATCTTCGGGGTGGGCAGTACTTC. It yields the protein CASSQDLRGGQYF.

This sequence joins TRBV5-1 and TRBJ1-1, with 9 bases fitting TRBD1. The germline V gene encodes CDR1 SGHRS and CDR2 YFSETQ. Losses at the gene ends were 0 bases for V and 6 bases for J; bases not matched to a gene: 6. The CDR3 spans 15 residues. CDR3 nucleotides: TGCGCCAGCAGCTTGGTCGGACAGGGGTGGTCTGAAGCTTTCTTT. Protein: CASSLVGQGWSEAFF.

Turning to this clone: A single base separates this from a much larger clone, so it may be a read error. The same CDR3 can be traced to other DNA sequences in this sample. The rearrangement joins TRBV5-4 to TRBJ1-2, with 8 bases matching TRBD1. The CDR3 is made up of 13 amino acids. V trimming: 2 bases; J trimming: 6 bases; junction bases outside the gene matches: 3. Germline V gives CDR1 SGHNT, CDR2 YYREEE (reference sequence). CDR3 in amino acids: CASSLGQGDGYTF. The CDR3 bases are TGTGCCAGCAGCTTAGGACAGGGTGATGGCTACACCTTC.